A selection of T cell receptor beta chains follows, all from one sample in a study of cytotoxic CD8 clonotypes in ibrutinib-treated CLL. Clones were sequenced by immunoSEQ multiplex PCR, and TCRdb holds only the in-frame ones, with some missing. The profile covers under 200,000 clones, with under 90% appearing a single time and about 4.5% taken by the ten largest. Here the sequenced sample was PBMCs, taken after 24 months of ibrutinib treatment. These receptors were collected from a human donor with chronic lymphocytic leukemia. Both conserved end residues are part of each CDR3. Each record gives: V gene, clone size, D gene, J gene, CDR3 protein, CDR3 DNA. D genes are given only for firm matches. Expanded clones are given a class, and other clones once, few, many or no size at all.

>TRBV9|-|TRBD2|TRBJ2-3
CASSTLGGGPTQYF
TGTGCCAGCAGCACTCTTGGGGGGGGACCCACGCAGTATTTT
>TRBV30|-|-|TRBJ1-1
CAWTRVLRNTEAFF
TGTGCCTGGACCCGGGTCTTAAGGAACACTGAAGCTTTCTTT
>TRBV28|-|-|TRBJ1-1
CASSWADTEAFF
TGTGCCAGCAGTTGGGCAGATACCGAAGCTTTCTTT
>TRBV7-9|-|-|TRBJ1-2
CASSLSGTNYGYTF
TGTGCCAGCAGCTTGTCGGGAACTAACTATGGCTACACCTTC
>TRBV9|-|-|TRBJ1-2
CASSVAGATINYGYTF
TGTGCCAGCAGCGTAGCTGGGGCAACTATCAACTATGGCTACACCTTC
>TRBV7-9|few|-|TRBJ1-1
CASSPKIRLGTEAFF
TGTGCCAGCAGCCCGAAGATCCGGCTGGGCACTGAAGCTTTCTTT
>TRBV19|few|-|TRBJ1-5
CASSHASGNQPQHF
TGTGCCAGTAGTCATGCTTCGGGCAATCAGCCCCAGCATTTT
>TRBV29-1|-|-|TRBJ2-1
CSVALYNEQFF
TGCAGCGTTGCACTTTACAATGAGCAGTTCTTC
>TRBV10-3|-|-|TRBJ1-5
CAISEPSEGRGDQPQHF
TGTGCCATCAGTGAGCCCTCCGAGGGAAGGGGCGATCAGCCCCAGCATTTT
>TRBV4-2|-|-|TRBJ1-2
CASSQEGQGLTHTF
TGTGCCAGCAGCCAAGAGGGGCAGGGCCTGACCCACACCTTC
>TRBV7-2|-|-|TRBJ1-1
CASSLGSGGHTEAFF
TGTGCCAGCAGCCTAGGGAGCGGGGGCCACACTGAAGCTTTCTTT
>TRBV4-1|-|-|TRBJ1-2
CASSQVMGPLNYGYTF
TGCGCCAGCAGCCAAGTAATGGGTCCCCTTAACTATGGCTACACCTTC
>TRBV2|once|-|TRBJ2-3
CASDSADTQYF
TGTGCCAGCGATAGCGCAGATACGCAGTATTTT
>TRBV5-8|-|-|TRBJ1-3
CASSLANTIYF
TGTGCCAGCAGCTTGGCAAACACCATATATTTT
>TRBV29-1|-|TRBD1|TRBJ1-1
CSVGDRGGKNEAFF
TGCAGCGTTGGAGACAGGGGAGGCAAGAATGAAGCTTTCTTT
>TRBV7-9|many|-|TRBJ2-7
CASSPSYGSQTRQYF
TGTGCCAGCAGCCCTTCGTACGGCAGTCAAACGCGGCAGTACTTC
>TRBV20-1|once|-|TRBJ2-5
CSARERQTQYF
TGCAGTGCTAGAGAACGACAGACCCAGTACTTC
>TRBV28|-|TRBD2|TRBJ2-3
CASSNSGSLGADTQYF
TGTGCCAGCAGTAATAGCGGGTCCCTTGGGGCAGATACGCAGTATTTT
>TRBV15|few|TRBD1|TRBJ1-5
CATSSPRGHNNQPQHF
TGTGCCACCAGCAGTCCCAGGGGGCATAACAATCAGCCCCAGCATTTT
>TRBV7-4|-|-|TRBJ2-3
CASGALSTLGTDTQYF
TGTGCCAGCGGTGCCCTGTCGACCCTCGGCACAGATACGCAGTATTTT